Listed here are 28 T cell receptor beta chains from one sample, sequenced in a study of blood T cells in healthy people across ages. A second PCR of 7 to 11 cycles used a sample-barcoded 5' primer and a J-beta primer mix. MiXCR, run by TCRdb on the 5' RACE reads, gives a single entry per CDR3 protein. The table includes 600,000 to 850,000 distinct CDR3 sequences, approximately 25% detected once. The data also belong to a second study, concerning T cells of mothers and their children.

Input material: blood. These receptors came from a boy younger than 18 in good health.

This CDR3 reads CSATGTGEYEQYF. For the CDR3, the DNA is TGCAGTGCTACCGGGACAGGGGAGTACGAGCAGTACTTC. The chain uses TRBV20-1 and TRBJ2-1; the match to TRBD1 covers 10 bases. The J call may be mistaken, given a closer DNA end match to TRBJ2-7. Germline CDR1 reads DFQATT; CDR2 reads SNEGSKA (reference sequence). The CDR3 contains 13 residues.

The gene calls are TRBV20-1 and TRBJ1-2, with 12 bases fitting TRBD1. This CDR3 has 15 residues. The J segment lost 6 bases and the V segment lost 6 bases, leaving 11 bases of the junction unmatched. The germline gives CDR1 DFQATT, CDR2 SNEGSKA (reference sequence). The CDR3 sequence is CSADPWGQGADGYTF. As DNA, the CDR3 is TGCAGTGCCGACCCCTGGGGACAGGGGGCGGATGGCTACACCTTC.

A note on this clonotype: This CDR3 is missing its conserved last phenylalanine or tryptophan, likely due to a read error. This CDR3 reads CASGSPQNIQYL. The CDR3 DNA reads TGTGCTAGTGGTTCCCCCCAAAACATTCAGTACCTC. The rearrangement uses TRBV12-5 and TRBJ2-4, with no clear D. Germline V gene lookup returns CDR1 LGHNT and CDR2 FRNRAP. The CDR3 is made up of 12 amino acids. Trimming took 4 bases from V and 5 from J, leaving 6 bases between them.

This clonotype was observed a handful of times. The CDR3 DNA is TGTGCCAGCAGTACCCAGCGGGGGAAGGGGCTCGTAACCAAAAACATTCAGTACTTC. Translated: CASSTQRGKGLVTKNIQYF. This sequence joins TRBV28 and TRBJ2-4, with 8 positions matching TRBD2. V was clipped by 5 bases and J by 2 bases; unmatched bases: 17. The length of the CDR3 is 19 residues. Germline loops: CDR1 MDHEN, CDR2 SYDVKM.

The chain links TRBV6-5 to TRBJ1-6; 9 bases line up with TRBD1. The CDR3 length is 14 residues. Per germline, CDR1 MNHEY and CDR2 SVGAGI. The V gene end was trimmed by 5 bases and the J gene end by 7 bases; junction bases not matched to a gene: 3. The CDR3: CASSRQGVNSPLHF. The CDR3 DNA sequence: TGTGCCAGCAGTCGACAGGGGGTGAATTCACCCCTCCACTTT.

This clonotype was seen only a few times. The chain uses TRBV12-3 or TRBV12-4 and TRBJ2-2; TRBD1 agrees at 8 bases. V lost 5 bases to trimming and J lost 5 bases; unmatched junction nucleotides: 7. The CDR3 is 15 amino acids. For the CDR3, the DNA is TGTGCCAGCAGTCCGGACAGGGCGAGAACCGGGGAGCTGTTTTTT. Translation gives CASSPDRARTGELFF.

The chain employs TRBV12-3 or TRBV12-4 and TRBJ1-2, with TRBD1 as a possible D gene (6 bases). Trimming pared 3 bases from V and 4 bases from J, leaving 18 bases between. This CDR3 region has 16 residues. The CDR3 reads CASSFIIRQDRYGYTF. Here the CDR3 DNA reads TGTGCCAGCAGTTTCATTATACGACAGGACCGCTATGGCTACACCTTC.

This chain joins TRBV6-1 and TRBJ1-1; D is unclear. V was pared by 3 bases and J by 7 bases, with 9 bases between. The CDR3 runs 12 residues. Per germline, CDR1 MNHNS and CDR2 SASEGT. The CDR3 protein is CASSDEDVEAFF. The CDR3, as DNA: TGTGCCAGCAGTGATGAGGACGTTGAAGCTTTCTTT.

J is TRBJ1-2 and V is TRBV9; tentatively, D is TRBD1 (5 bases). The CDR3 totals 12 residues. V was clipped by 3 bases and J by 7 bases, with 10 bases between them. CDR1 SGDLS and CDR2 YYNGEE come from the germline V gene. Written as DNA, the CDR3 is TGTGCCAGCAGCGAGGGGTCGAGTGGCTACACCTTC. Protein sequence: CASSEGSSGYTF. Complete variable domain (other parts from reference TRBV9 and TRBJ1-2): DSGVTQTPKHLITATGQRVTLRCSPRSGDLSVYWYQQSLDQGLQFLIQYYNGEERAKGNILERFSAQQFPDLHSELNLSSLELGDSALYFCASSEGSSGYTFGSGTRLTVV.

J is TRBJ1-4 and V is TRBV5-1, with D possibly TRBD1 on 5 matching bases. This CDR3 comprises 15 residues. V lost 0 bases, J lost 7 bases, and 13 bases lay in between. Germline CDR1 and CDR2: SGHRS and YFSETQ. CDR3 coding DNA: TGCGCCAGCAGCTTGGAGGGGACGGGTCGTGAAAAACTGTTTTTT. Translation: CASSLEGTGREKLFF. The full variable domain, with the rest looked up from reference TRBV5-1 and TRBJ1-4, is KAGVTQTPRYLIKTRGQQVTLSCSPISGHRSVSWYQQTPGQGLQFLFEYFSETQRNKGNFPGRFSGRQFSNSRSEMNVSTLELGDSALYLCASSLEGTGREKLFFGSGTQLSVL.

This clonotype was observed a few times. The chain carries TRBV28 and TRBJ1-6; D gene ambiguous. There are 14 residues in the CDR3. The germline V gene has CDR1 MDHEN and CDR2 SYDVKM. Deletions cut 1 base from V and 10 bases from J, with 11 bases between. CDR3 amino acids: CASSLLKGNSPLHF. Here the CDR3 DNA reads TGTGCCAGCAGTTTATTGAAGGGAAACTCACCCCTCCACTTT.

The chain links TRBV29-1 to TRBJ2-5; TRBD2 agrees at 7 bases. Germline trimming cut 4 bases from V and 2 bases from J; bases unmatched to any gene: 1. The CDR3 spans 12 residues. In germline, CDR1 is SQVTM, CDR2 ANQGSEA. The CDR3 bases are TGCAGCGTTGGGACTAGGCAAGAGACCCAGTACTTC. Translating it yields CSVGTRQETQYF.

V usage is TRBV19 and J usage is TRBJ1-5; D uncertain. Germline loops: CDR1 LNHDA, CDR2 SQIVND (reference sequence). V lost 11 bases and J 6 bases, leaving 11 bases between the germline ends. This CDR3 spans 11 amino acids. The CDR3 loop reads CASGFGQPQHF. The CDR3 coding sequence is TGTGCCTCGGGGTTCGGTCAGCCCCAGCATTTT.

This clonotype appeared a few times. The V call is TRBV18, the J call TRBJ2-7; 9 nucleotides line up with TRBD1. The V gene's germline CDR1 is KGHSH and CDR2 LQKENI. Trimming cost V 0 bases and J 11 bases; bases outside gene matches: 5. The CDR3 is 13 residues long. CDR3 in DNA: TGTGCCAGCTCACCACCGGGACAGGGAAGGAAGTACTTC. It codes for CASSPPGQGRKYF.

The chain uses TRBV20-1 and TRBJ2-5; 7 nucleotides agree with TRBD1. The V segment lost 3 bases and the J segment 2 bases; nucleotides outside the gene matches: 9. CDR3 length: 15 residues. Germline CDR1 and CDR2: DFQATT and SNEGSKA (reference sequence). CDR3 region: CSARVKGQLQETQYF. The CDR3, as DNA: TGCAGTGCTAGGGTTAAGGGACAGCTGCAAGAGACCCAGTACTTC.

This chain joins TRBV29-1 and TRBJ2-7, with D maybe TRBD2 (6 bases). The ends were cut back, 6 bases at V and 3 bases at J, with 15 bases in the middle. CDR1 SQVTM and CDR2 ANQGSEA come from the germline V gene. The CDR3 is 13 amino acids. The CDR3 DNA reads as TGCAGCGTGGCCCTGGGGGGAGGCTACGAGCAGTACTTC. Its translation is CSVALGGGYEQYF.

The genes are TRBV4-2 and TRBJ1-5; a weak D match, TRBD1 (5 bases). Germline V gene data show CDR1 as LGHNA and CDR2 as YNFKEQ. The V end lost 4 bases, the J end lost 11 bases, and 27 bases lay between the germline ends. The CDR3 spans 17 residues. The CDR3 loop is CASSPSSAPDGADAQHF. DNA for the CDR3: TGTGCCAGCAGCCCAAGCTCTGCCCCAGACGGGGCAGACGCCCAGCATTTT.

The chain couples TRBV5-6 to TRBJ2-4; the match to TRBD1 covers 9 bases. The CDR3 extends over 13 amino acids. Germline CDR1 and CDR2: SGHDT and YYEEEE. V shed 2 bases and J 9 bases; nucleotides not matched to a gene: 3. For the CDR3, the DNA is TGTGCCAGCAGCTTACAGGGGGCGCTCATTCAGTACTTC. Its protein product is CASSLQGALIQYF.

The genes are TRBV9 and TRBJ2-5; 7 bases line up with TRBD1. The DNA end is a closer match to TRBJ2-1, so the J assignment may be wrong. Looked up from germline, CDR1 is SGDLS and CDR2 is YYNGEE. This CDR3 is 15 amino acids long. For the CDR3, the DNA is TGTGCCAGCAGCTTATCCGGGACAGCAAACAATGAGCAGTTCTTC. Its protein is CASSLSGTANNEQFF.

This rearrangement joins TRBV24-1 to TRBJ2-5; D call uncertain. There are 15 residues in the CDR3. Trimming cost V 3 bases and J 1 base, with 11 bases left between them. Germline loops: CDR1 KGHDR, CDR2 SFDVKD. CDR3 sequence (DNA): TGTGCCACCAGTGATACGGCAGGCCCCCAAGAGACCCAGTACTTC. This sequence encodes CATSDTAGPQETQYF.

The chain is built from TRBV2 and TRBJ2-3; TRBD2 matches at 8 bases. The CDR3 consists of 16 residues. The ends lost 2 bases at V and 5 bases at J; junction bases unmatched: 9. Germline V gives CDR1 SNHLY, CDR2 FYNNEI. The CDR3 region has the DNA TGTGCCAGCAGTGAACAACGGGAGGGCCGGCGAGATACGCAGTATTTT. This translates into CASSEQREGRRDTQYF.

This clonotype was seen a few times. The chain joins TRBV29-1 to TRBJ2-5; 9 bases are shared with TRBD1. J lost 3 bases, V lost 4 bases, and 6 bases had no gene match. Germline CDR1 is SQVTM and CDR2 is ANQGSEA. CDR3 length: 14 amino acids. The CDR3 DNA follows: TGCAGCGTTGTGGGGACAGGGATTAAAGAGACCCAGTACTTC. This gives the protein CSVVGTGIKETQYF. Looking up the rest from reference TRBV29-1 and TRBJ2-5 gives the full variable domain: SAVISQKPSRDICQRGTSLTIQCQVDSQVTMMFWYRQQPGQSLTLIATANQGSEATYESGFVIDKFPISRPNLTFSTLTVSNMSPEDSSIYLCSVVGTGIKETQYFGPGTRLLVL.

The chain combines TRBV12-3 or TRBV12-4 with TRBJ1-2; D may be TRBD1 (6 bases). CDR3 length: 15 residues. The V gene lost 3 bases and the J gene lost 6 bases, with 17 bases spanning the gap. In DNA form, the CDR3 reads TGTGCCAGCAGTTTTCGGACAGATCGGGGAGATGGCTACACCTTC. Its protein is CASSFRTDRGDGYTF.

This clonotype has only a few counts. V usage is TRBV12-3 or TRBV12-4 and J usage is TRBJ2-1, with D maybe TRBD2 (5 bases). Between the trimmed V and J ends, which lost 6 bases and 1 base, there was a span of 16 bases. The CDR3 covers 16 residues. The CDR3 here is CASSAGEPSSYNEQFF. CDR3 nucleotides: TGTGCCAGCAGCGCCGGGGAGCCCTCTTCCTACAATGAGCAGTTCTTC.

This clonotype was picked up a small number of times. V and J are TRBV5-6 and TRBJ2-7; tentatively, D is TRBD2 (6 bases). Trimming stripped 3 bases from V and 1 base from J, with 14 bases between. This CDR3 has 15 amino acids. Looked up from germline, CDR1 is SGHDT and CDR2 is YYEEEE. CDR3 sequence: CASSSGRSLSYEQYF. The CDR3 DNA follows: TGTGCCAGCAGCTCCGGGAGATCCCTATCCTACGAGCAGTACTTC.

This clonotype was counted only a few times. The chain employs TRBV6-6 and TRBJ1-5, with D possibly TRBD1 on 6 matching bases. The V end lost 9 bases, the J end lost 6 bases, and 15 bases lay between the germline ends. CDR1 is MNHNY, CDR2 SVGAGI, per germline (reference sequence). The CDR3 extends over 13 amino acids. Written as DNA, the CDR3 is TGTGCCAGTGATACAGGGACGAGTCAGCCCCAGCATTTT. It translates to CASDTGTSQPQHF.

The CDR3 DNA is TGCGCCAGCAGCCAAGAGACGAGGCGCGGGGAGCTGTTTTTT. Its translation: CASSQETRRGELFF. The chain combines TRBV4-3 with TRBJ2-2; no definite D call. CDR3 length: 14 amino acids. CDR1 is LGHNA, CDR2 YSLEER, per germline. Trimming took off 0 bases at V and 7 bases at J, with 9 bases between the two ends.

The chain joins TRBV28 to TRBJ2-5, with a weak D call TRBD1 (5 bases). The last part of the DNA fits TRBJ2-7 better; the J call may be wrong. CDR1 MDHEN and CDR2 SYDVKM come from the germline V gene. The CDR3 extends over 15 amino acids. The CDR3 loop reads CASSLISGLVSEQYF. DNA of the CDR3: TGTGCCAGCAGTCTTATATCAGGGTTGGTAAGCGAGCAGTACTTC.